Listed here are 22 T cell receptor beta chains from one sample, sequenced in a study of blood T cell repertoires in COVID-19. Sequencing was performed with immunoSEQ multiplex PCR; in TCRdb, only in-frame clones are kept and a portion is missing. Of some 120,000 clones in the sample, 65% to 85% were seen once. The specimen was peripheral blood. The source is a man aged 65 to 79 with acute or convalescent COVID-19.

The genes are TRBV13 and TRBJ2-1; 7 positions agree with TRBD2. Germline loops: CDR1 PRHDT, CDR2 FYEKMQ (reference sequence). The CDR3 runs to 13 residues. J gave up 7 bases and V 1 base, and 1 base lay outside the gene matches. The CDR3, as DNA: TGTGCCAGCAGCTTAGCGGGGGGTAATGAGCAGTTCTTC. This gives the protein CASSLAGGNEQFF.

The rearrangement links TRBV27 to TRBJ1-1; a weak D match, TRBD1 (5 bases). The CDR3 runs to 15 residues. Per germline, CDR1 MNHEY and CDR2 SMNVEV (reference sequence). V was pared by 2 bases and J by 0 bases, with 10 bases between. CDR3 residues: CASSLSSGLNTEAFF. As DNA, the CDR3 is TGTGCCAGCAGTTTAAGCTCAGGGCTGAACACTGAAGCTTTCTTT.

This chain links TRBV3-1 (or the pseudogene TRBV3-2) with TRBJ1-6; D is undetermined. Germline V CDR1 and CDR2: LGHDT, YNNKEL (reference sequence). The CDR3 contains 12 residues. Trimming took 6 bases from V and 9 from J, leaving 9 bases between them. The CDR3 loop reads CASSLRGSPLHF. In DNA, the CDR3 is TGTGCCAGCAGTCTTCGGGGTTCACCCCTCCACTTT.

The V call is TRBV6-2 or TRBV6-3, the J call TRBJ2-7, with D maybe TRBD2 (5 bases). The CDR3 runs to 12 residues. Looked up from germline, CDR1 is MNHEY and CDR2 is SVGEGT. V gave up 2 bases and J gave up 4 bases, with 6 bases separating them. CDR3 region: CASSYRTYEQYF. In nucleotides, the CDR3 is TGTGCCAGCAGTTACAGGACTTACGAGCAGTACTTC.

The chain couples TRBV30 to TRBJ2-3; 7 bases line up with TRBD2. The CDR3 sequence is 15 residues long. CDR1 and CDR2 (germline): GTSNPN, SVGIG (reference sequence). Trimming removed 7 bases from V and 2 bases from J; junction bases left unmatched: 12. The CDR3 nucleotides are TGTGCCTCACGCTCTGGACTAGAGATCACAGATACGCAGTATTTT. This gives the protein CASRSGLEITDTQYF.

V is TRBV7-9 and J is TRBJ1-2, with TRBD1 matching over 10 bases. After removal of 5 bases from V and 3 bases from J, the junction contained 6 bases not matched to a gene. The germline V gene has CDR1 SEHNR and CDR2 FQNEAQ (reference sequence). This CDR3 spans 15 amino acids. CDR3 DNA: TGTGCCAGCAGCATTAGACAGGGGGCGGACTATGGCTACACCTTC. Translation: CASSIRQGADYGYTF. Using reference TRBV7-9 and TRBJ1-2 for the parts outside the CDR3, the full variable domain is DTGVSQNPRHKITKRGQNVTFRCDPISEHNRLYWYRQTLGQGPEFLTYFQNEAQLEKSRLLSDRFSAERPKGSFSTLEIQRTEQGDSAMYLCASSIRQGADYGYTFGSGTRLTVV.

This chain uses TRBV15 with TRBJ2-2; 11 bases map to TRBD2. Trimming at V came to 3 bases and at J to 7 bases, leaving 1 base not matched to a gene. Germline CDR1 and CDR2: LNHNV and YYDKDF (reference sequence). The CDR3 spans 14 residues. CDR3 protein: CATSRGTSGGELFF. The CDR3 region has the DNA TGTGCCACCAGCAGGGGGACTAGCGGCGGGGAGCTGTTTTTT. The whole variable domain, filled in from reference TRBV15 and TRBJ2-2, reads DAMVIQNPRYQVTQFGKPVTLSCSQTLNHNVMYWYQQKSSQAPKLLFHYYDKDFNNEADTPDNFQSRRPNTSFCFLDIRSPGLGDTAMYLCATSRGTSGGELFFGEGSRLTVL.

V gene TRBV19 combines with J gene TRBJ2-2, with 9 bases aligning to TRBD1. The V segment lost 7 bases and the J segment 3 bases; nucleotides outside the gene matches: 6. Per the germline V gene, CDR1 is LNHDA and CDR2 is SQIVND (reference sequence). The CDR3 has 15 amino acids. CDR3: CASNPTGGYTGELFF. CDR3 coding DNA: TGTGCCAGTAACCCGACAGGGGGTTACACCGGGGAGCTGTTTTTT.

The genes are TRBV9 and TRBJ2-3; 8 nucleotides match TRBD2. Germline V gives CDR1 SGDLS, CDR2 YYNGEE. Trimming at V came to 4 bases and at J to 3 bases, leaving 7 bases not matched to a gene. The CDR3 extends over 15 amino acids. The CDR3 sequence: CASSHGTSRTDTQYF. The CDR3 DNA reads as TGTGCCAGCAGCCATGGGACTAGTAGGACAGATACGCAGTATTTT.

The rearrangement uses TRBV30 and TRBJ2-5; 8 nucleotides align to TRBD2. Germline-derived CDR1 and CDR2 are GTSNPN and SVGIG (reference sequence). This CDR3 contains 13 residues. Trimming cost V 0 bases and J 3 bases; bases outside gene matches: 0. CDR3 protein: CAWSVLAEETQYF. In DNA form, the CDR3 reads TGTGCCTGGAGTGTACTAGCGGAAGAGACCCAGTACTTC.

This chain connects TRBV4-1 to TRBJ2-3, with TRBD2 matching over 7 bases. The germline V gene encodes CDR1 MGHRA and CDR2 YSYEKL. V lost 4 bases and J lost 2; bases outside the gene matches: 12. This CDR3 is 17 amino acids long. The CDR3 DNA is TGCGCCAGCAGCCCTACTAGATCGCTAGCGGCCACAGATACGCAGTATTTT. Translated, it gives CASSPTRSLAATDTQYF.

The CDR3, as DNA: TGCGCCAGCAGGCCGTCAGGTAGCGGGGGCCCCAGGACCCAGTACTTC. Protein sequence: CASRPSGSGGPRTQYF. The gene calls are TRBV5-1 and TRBJ2-5, with 9 bases that match TRBD2. Looked up from germline, CDR1 is SGHRS and CDR2 is YFSETQ. J lost 7 bases, V lost 5 bases, and 15 bases had no gene match. The CDR3 has 16 amino acids.

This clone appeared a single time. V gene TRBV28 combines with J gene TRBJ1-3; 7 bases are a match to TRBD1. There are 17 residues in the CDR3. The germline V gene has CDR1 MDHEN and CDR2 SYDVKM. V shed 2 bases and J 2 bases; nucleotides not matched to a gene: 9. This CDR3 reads CASSLGAQGLAGNTIYF. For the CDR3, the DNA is TGTGCCAGCAGTTTAGGGGCACAGGGGCTTGCTGGAAACACCATATATTTT.

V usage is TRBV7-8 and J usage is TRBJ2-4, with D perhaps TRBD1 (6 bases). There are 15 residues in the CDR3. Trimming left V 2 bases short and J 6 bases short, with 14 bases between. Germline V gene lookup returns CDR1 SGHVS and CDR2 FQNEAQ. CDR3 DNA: TGTGCCAGCAGCTTATACCCGGGACAAACAAACATTCAGTACTTC. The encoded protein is CASSLYPGQTNIQYF.

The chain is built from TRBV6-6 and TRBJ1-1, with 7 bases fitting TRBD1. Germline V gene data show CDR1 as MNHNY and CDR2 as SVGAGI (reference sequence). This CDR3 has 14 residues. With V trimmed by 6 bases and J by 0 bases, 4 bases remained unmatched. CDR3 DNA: TGTGCCAGCAGACTGGGACAGATGAACACTGAAGCTTTCTTT. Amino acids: CASRLGQMNTEAFF.

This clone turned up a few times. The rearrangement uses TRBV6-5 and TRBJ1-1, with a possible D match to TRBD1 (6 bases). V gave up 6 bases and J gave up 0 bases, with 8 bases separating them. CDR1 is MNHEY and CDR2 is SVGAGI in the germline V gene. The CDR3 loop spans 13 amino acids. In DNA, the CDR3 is TGTGCCAGCAGACAGGGAGTGAACACTGAAGCTTTCTTT. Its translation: CASRQGVNTEAFF.

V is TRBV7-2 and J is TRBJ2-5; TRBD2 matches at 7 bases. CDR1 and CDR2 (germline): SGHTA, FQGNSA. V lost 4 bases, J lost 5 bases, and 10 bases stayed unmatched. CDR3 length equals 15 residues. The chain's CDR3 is CASSWTAGVQETQYF. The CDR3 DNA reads TGTGCCAGCAGCTGGACGGCGGGGGTCCAGGAGACCCAGTACTTC. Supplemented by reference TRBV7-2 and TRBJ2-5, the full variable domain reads GAGVSQSPSNKVTEKGKDVELRCDPISGHTALYWYRQSLGQGLEFLIYFQGNSAPDKSGLPSDRFSAERTGGSVSTLTIQRTQQEDSAVYLCASSWTAGVQETQYFGPGTRLLVL.

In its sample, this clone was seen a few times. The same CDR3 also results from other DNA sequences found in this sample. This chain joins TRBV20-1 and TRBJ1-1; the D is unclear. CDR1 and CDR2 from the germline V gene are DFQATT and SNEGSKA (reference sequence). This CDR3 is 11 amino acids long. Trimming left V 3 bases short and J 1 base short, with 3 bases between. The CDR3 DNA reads TGCAGTGCTAGTCGGAACACTGAAGCTTTCTTT. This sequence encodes CSASRNTEAFF.

Written as DNA, the CDR3 is TGTGCCAGCAGCTCCCTCTGGCGGGATGAGCAGTTCTTC. The encoded protein is CASSSLWRDEQFF. The rearrangement joins TRBV6-2 or TRBV6-3 to TRBJ2-1, with D possibly being TRBD2 (5 bases). The V and J ends lost 6 bases and 8 bases respectively, with 14 bases between them. Germline lookup yields CDR1 MNHEY and CDR2 SVGEGT. This CDR3 has 13 residues.

The CDR3 sequence: CAWRPQPGYGYTF. For the CDR3, the DNA is TGTGCCTGGAGGCCCCAACCGGGCTATGGCTACACCTTC. The chain employs TRBV30 and TRBJ1-2; D is unresolved. The germline CDR1 and CDR2 sequences are GTSNPN and SVGIG (reference sequence). The CDR3 is made up of 13 amino acids. V was pared by 3 bases and J by 4 bases, with 12 bases between.

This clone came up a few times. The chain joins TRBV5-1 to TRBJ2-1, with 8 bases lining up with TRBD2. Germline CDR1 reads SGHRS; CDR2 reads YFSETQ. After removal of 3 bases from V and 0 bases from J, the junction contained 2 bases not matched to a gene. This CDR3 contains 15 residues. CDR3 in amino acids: CASSSSGSSYNEQFF. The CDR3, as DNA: TGCGCCAGCAGCTCAAGCGGGAGCTCCTACAATGAGCAGTTCTTC.

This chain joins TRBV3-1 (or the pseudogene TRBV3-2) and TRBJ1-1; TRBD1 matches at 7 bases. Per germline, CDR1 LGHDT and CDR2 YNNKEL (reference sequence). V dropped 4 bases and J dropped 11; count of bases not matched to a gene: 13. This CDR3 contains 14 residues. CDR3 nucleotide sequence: TGTGCCAGCAGCCCCCTGGCTGGCAGGGGGAAGGCTTTCTTT. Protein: CASSPLAGRGKAFF.